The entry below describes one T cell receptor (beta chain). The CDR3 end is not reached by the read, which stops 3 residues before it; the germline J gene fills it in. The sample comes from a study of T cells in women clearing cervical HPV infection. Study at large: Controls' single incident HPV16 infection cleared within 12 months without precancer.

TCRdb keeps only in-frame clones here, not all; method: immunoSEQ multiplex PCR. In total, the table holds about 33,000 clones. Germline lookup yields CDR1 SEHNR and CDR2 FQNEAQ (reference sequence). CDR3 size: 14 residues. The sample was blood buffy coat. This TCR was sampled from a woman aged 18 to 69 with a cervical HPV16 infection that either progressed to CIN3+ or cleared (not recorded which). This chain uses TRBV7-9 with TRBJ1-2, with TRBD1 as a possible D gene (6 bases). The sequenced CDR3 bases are TGTGCCAGCAGCTTAGAGGGCAGGGGAGACGGC. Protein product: CASSLEGRGDG. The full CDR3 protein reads CASSLEGRGDGYTF. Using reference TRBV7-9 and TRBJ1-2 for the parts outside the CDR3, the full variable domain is DTGVSQNPRHKITKRGQNVTFRCDPISEHNRLYWYRQTLGQGPEFLTYFQNEAQLEKSRLLSDRFSAERPKGSFSTLEIQRTEQGDSAMYLCASSLEGRGDGYTFGSGTRLTVV.